This T cell receptor beta chain was profiled in a study of T cell responses to AZD1222 COVID-19 vaccine. Study-wide findings and caveats: Just 6 or 7 people given AZD1222 tested seropositive at baseline. The donor group comprised mostly white British people and more females; the analysis possibly underestimated clonal diversity. After two AZD1222 doses, spike-specific TCR breadth and depth rose versus day 0.

The V end was cut by 3 bases, the J end by 2 bases, with 14 bases between. Germline CDR1 SGDLS, CDR2 YYNGEE. The CDR3 has 16 residues. As concerns this clone: Its matching antigen is unknown.

Sequencing was performed with immunoSEQ multiplex PCR; in TCRdb, only in-frame clones are kept and a portion is missing. The repertoire holds 90,000 to 130,000 clones, with about 82% as singletons. The sample here was peripheral blood, taken on day 0 of AZD1222 vaccination. The receptor's source is an adult in good health. The chain couples TRBV9 to TRBJ1-4; a possible D gene is TRBD1 (6 bases). DNA for the CDR3: TGTGCCAGCAGCGCCCGGGGGCTGGCGACTAATGAAAAACTGTTTTTT. As protein: CASSARGLATNEKLFF.